One sample yielded the 4 T cell receptor beta chains listed below, sequenced in a study of PD-1 blockade in classical Hodgkin lymphoma. Sequenced by immunoSEQ multiplex PCR; TCRdb stores in-frame clones only, minus some. The sample contains 25,000 to 35,000 clones, around four fifths of which appear only once. Each patient experienced a relapse that followed autologous stem cell transplantation, and brentuximab vedotin exposure varied. The sample here was peripheral blood mononuclear cells (PBMCs), taken before the second cycle of nivolumab. Receptor source: a human donor with classical Hodgkin lymphoma.

This chain uses TRBV2 with TRBJ2-5; no firm D call. CDR3 length equals 15 residues. The germline gives CDR1 SNHLY, CDR2 FYNNEI. With 3 bases removed from V and 5 bases from J, the gap between germline ends came to 16 bases. This CDR3 is CASSDSRTPRETQYF. The CDR3 nucleotides are TGTGCCAGCAGTGACAGCAGAACTCCCCGGGAGACCCAGTACTTC. The full variable domain, in which reference TRBV2 and TRBJ2-5 provide the parts outside the CDR3, is EPEVTQTPSHQVTQMGQEVILRCVPISNHLYFYWYRQILGQKVEFLVSFYNNEISEKSEIFDDQFSVERPDGSNFTLKIRSTKLEDSAMYFCASSDSRTPRETQYFGPGTRLLVL.

The chain links TRBV10-2 to TRBJ1-1; weak D call: TRBD1 (6 bases). CDR1 is WSHSY and CDR2 is SAAADI in the germline V gene. The CDR3 sequence is 15 residues long. V was shortened by 2 bases and J by 10 bases, with 20 bases between the two germline ends. The CDR3 bases are TGCGCCAGCAGTGAGAGTGGAACAGGGTGGGTCCGAGCTTTCTTT. It yields the protein CASSESGTGWVRAFF.

The chain joins TRBV7-3 to TRBJ2-7; TRBD2 matches 9 bases. Per germline, CDR1 SGHTA and CDR2 FQGTGA. The V gene end was trimmed by 7 bases and the J gene end by 6 bases; junction bases not matched to a gene: 13. This CDR3 has 15 residues. The CDR3 DNA sequence: TGTGCCAGCATCCCCCCGGCGAGCGGGAGGATCGAGCAGTACTTC. This sequence encodes CASIPPASGRIEQYF.

This chain connects TRBV5-1 to TRBJ2-1; 7 bases fit TRBD2. Germline V gives CDR1 SGHRS, CDR2 YFSETQ. Trimming removed 4 bases from V and 3 bases from J; junction bases left unmatched: 10. This CDR3 is built from 16 residues. As DNA, the CDR3 is TGCGCCAGCAGCGACTTAGCGGGTGGGGTCTACAATGAGCAGTTCTTC. This gives the protein CASSDLAGGVYNEQFF.